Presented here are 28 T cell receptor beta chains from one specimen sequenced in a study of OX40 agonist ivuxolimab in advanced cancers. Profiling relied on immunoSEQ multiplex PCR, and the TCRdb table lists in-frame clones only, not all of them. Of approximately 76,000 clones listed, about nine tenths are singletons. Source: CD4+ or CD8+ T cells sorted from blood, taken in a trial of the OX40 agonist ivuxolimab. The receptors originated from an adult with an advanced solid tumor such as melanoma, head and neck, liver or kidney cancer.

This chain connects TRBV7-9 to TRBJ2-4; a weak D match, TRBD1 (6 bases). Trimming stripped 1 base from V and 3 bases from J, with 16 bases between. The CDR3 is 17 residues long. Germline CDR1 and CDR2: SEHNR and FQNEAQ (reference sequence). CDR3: CASSLGGPGLVKNIQYF. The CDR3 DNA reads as TGTGCCAGCAGCTTAGGGGGGCCAGGCCTGGTCAAAAACATTCAGTACTTC.

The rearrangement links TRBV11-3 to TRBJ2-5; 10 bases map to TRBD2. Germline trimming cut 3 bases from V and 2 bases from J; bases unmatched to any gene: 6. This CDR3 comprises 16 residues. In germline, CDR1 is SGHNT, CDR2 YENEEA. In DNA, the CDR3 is TGTGCCAGCAGCTTCGATAGCGGGGGGAAGCAAGAGACCCAGTACTTC. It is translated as CASSFDSGGKQETQYF.

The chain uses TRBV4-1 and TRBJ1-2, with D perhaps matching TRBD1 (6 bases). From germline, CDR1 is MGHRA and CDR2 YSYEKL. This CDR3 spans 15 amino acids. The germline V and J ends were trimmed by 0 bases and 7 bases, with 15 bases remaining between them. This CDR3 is CASSQEPRGLGGYTF. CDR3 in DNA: TGCGCCAGCAGCCAAGAACCCAGGGGATTAGGTGGCTACACCTTC.

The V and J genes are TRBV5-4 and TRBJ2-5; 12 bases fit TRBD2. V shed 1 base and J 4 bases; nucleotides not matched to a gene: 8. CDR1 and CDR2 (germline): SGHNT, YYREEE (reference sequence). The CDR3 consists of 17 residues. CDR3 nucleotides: TGTGCCAGCAGCTTGCTAGCGGGAGGGCATGTGGGAGAGACCCAGTACTTC. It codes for CASSLLAGGHVGETQYF.

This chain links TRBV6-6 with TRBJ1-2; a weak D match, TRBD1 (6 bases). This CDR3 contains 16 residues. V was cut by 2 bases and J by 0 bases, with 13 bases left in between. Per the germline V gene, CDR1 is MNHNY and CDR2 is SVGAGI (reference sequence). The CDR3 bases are TGTGCCAGCAGTTACAAGGGGGGAGCTACTAACTATGGCTACACCTTC. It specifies CASSYKGGATNYGYTF.

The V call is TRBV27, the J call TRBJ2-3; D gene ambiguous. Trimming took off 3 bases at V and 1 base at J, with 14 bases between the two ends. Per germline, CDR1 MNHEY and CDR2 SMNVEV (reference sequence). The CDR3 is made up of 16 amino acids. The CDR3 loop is CASSFKEPLRTDTQYF. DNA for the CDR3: TGTGCCAGCAGTTTTAAGGAGCCTCTCCGCACAGATACGCAGTATTTT.

The CDR3 coding sequence is TGTGCCAGCAGCTTATTCCCCCAGGGATATGGCTACACCTTC. This encodes CASSLFPQGYGYTF. The chain employs TRBV7-9 and TRBJ1-2; a weak D match, TRBD1 (5 bases). Trimming took off 2 bases at V and 5 bases at J, with 12 bases between the two ends. Germline-derived CDR1 and CDR2 are SEHNR and FQNEAQ (reference sequence). CDR3 length: 14 amino acids.

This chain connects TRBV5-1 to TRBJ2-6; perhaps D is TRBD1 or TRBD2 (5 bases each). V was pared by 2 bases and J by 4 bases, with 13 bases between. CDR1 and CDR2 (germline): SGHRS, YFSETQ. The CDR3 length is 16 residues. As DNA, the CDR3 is TGCGCCAGCAGCTTTCGGGACGTTGGGGGGGCCAACGTCCTGACTTTC. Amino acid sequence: CASSFRDVGGANVLTF.

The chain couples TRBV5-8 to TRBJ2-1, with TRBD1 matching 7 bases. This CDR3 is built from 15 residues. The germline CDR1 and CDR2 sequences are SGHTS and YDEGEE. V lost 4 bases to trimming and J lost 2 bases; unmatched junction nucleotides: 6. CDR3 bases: TGTGCCAGCAGCCCGGACCAGGGGGCCTACAATGAGCAGTTCTTC. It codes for CASSPDQGAYNEQFF.

CDR3 sequence: CASSQDYGEQYF. The CDR3 bases are TGCGCCAGCAGCCAGGACTATGGGGAGCAGTACTTC. V and J are TRBV5-1 and TRBJ2-7; D possibly corresponds to TRBD2 (6 bases). CDR3 length: 12 residues. CDR1 is SGHRS, CDR2 YFSETQ, per germline. Trimming removed 4 bases at V and 7 bases at J, with 12 bases between.

CDR3 sequence reads: CASRPWGAGTGELFF. DNA of the CDR3: TGTGCCAGCAGACCGTGGGGGGCGGGCACCGGGGAGCTGTTTTTT. The chain combines TRBV13 with TRBJ2-2; either TRBD1 or TRBD2 may fit D (6 bases each). The V gene's germline CDR1 is PRHDT and CDR2 FYEKMQ (reference sequence). This CDR3 is built from 15 residues. Deletions cut 6 bases from V and 4 bases from J, with 15 bases between.

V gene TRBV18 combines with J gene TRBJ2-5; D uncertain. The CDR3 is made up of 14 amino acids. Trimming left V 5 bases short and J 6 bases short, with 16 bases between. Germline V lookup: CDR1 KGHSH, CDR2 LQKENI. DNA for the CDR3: TGTGCCAGCTCATCTCAAACCGGATATCAGACCCAGTACTTC. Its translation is CASSSQTGYQTQYF.

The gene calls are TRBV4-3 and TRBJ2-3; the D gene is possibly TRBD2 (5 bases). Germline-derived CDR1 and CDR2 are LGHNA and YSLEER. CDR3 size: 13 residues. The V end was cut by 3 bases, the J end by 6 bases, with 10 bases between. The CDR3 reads CASSQYGGDTQYF. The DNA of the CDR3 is TGCGCCAGCAGCCAGTATGGCGGGGATACGCAGTATTTT.

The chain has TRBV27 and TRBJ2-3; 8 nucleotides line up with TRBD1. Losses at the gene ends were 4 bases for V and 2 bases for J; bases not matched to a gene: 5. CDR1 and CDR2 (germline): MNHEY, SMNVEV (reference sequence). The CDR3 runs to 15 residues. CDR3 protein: CASSSLDRDTDTQYF. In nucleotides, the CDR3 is TGTGCCAGCAGTTCTCTGGACAGGGACACAGATACGCAGTATTTT.

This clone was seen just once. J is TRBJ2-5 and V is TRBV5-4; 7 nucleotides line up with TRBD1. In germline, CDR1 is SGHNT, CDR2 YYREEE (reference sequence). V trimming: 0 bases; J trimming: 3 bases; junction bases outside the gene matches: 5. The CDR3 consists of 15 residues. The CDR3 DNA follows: TGTGCCAGCAGCTTGGATGGGACAGCGGAAGAGACCCAGTACTTC. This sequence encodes CASSLDGTAEETQYF.

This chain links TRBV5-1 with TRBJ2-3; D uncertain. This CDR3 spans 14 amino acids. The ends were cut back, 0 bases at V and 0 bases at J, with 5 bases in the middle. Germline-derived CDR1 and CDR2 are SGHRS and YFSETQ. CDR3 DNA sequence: TGCGCCAGCAGCTTGGATCCTAGCACAGATACGCAGTATTTT. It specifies CASSLDPSTDTQYF.

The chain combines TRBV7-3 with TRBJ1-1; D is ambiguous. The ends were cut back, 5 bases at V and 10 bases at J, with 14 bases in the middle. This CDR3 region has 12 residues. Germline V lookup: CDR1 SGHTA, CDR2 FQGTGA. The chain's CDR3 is CASSGYGDLAFF. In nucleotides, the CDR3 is TGTGCCAGCAGCGGGTACGGGGATCTAGCTTTCTTT.

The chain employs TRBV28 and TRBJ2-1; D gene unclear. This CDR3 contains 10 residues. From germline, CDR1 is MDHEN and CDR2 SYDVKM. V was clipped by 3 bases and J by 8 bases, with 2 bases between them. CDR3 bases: TGTGCCAGCAGTTTGGATGAGCAGTTCTTC. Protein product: CASSLDEQFF.

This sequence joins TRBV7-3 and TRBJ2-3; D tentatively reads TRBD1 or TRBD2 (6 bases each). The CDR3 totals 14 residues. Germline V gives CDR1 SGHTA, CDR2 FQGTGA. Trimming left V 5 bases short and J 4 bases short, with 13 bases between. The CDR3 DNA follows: TGTGCCAGCAGCCGGGGGCTAGCCCCAGATACGCAGTATTTT. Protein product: CASSRGLAPDTQYF.

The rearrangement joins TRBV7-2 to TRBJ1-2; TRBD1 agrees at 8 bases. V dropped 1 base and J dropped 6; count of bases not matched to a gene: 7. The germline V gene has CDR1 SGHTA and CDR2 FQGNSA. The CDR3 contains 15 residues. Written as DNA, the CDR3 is TGTGCCAGCAGCTTAGTTACAGGGGGGAGGGATGGCTACACCTTC. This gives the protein CASSLVTGGRDGYTF.

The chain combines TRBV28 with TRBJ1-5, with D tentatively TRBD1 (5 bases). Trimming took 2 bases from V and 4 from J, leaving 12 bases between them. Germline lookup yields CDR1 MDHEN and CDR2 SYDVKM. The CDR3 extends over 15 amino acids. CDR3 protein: CASSLGRAGNQPQHF. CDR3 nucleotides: TGTGCCAGCAGTTTAGGGAGGGCAGGGAATCAGCCCCAGCATTTT.

CDR3 DNA: TGTGCCAGCAGCGTAGGACCCTCGGGGGCGAGCTCCTACGAGCAGTACTTC. Protein product: CASSVGPSGASSYEQYF. This chain uses TRBV9 with TRBJ2-7; either TRBD1 or TRBD2 may supply D (6 bases each). Trimming pared 0 bases from V and 0 bases from J, leaving 16 bases between. This CDR3 region has 17 residues. Germline V CDR1 and CDR2: SGDLS, YYNGEE.

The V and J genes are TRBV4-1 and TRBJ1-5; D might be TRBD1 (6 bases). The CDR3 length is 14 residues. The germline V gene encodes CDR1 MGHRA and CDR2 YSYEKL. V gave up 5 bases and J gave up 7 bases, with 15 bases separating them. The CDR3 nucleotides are TGCGCCAGCAGCAGGGGGGAGGTAGGGCAGCCCCAGCATTTT. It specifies CASSRGEVGQPQHF.

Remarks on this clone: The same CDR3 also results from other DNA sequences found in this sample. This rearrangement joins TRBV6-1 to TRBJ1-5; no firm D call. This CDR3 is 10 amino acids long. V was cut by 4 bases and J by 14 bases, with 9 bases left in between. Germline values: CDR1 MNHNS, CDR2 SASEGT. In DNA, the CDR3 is TGTGCCAGCAGTGGATTCCGGAAGCATTTT. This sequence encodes CASSGFRKHF.

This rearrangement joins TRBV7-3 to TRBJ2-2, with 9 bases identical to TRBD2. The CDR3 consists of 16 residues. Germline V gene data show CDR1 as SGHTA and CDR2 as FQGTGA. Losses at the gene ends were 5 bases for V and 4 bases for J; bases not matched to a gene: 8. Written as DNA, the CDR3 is TGTGCCAGCAGCCTCCTACTTAGCGGGGGCACCGGGGAGCTGTTTTTT. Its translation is CASSLLLSGGTGELFF.

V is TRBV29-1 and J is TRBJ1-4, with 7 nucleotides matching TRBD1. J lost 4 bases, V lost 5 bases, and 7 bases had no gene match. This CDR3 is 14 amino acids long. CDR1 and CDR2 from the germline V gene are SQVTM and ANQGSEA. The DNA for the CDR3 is TGCAGCGTTAGTCCAGGGGGATATAATGAAAAACTGTTTTTT. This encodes CSVSPGGYNEKLFF.

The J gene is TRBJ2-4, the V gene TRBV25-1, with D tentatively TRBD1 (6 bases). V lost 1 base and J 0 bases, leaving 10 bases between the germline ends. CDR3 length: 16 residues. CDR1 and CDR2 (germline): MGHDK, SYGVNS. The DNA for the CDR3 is TGTGCCAGCAGTGAATCACAGGGCCGAGCCAAAAACATTCAGTACTTC. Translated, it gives CASSESQGRAKNIQYF. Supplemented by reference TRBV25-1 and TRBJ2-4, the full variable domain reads EADIYQTPRYLVIGTGKKITLECSQTMGHDKMYWYQQDPGMELHLIHYSYGVNSTEKGDLSSESTVSRIRTEHFPLTLESARPSHTSQYLCASSESQGRAKNIQYFGAGTRLSVL.

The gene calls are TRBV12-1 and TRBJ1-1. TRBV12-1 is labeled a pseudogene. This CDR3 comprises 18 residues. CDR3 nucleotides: TGTGCCAGCAGCTTTGCGCAAAAACCCCCACGGGGGGCAAATGAAGCTTTCTTT. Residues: CASSFAQKPPRGANEAFF.